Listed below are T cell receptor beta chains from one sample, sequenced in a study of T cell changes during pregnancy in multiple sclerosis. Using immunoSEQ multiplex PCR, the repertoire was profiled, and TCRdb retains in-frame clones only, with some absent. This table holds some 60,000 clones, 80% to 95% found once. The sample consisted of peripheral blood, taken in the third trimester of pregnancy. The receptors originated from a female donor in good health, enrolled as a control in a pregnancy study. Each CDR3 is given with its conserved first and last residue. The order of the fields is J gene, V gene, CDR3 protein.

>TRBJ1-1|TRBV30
CAWKGKAFF
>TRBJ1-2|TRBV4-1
CASSHSGDRLYGYTF
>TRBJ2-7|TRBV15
CATSSFGEAGENEQYF
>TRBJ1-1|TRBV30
CAWTLNWNTEAFF
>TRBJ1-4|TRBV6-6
CASSYGEDEKLFF
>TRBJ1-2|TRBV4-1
CASSPRGGSSADYGYTF
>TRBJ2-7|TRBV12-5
CASGLVRTGSTTYEQYF
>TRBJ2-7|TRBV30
CAWSAGTGSAYEQYF
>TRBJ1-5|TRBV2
CASSVGGPQHF
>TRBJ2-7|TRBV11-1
CASSSRDIGVAGQQYF
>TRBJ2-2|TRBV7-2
CASSLLGTGELFF
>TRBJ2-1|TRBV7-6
CASSLVPGSTYNEQFF
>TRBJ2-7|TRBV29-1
CSVEGLAGSYEQYF
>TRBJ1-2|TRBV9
CASSFPTGGKNYGYTF
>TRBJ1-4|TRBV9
CASSVDTANEKLFF
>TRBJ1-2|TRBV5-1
CASSLQGLDYGYTF
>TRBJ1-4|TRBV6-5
CASSYGGSDEKLFF
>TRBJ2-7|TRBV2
CASSWDRSSYEQYF
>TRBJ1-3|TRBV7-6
CASSQVTGRSGNTIYF
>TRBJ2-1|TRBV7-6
CASSLAGTHNEQFF
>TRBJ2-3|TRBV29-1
CSVISSGTSAITDTQYF
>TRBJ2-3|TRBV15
CATSRDKQVITDTQYF
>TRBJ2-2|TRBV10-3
CALGTSGGPNTGELFF
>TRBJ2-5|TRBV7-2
CASSSARAETQYF
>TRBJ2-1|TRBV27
CASSFSGTGRYNEQFF
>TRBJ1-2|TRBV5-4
CASSLDGRGDGYTF
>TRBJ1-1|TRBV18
CASSPQGIGTEAFF
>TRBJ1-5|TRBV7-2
CASSLAQRGQPQHF
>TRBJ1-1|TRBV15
CATSSGVAGKLSEAFF
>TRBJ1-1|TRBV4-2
CASSQGPGGYDTEAFF
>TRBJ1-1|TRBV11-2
CASSQQGGTEAFF
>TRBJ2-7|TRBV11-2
CASSFRTGKGSWEQYF
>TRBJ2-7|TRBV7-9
CASSLATGTGNEQYF
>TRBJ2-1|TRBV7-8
CASSLEYGEDEQFF
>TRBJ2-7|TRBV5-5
CASSGDSGGYASYEQYF
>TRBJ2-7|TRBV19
CASSFDRYPTLEQYF
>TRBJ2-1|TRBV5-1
CASSLGWASAAHEQFF